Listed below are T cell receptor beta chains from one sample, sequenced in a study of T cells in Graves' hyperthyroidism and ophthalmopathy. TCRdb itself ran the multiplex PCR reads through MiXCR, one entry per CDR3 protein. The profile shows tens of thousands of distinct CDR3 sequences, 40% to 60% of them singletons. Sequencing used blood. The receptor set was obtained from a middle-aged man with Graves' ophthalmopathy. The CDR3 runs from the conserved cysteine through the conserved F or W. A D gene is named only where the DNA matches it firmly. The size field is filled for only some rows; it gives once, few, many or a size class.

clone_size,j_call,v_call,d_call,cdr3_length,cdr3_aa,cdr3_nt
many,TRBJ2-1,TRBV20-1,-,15,CSARDPWASYNEQFF,TGCAGTGCTAGAGATCCGTGGGCCTCCTACAATGAGCAGTTCTTC
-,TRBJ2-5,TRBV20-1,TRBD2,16,CSAGTSGGRGGETQYF,TGCAGTGCAGGGACTAGCGGGGGGAGAGGTGGCGAGACCCAGTACTTC
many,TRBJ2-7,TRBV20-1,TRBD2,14,CSAFPPGLVYEQYF,TGCAGTGCTTTCCCGCCGGGACTAGTATACGAGCAGTACTTC
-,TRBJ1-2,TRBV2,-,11,CASGANYGYTF,TGTGCCAGCGGTGCTAACTATGGCTACACCTTC
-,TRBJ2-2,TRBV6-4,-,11,CASSDSGELFF,TGTGCCAGCAGTGACTCTGGGGAGCTGTTTTTT
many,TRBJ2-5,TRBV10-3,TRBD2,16,CAISASGGGNKETQYF,TGTGCCATCAGTGCTTCGGGCGGGGGGAATAAAGAGACCCAGTACTTC
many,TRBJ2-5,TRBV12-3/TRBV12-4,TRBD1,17,CASSSRGTVAPEETQYF,TGTGCCAGCAGTTCGCGAGGGACAGTGGCCCCCGAAGAGACCCAGTACTTC
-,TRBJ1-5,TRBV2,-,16,CASSGGGATSNQPQHF,TGTGCCAGCAGTGGTGGGGGGGCGACTAGCAATCAGCCCCAGCATTTT
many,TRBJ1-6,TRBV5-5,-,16,CASSFEGTNYNSPLHF,TGTGCCAGCAGCTTTGAAGGGACAAATTATAATTCACCCCTCCACTTT
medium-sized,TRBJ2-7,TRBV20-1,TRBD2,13,CSASSGSGNEQYF,TGCAGTGCATCTAGCGGGAGTGGTAACGAGCAGTACTTC
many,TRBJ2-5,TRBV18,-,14,CASSLTRNQETQYF,TGTGCCAGCTCACTGACACGGAACCAAGAGACCCAGTACTTC
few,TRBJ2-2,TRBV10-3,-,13,CATQGFFTGELFF,TGTGCCACCCAGGGGTTCTTCACTGGGGAGCTGTTTTTT
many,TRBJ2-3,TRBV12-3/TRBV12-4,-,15,CASSRWGAATDTQYF,TGTGCCAGCAGTCGGTGGGGGGCGGCCACAGATACGCAGTATTTT
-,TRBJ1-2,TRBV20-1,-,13,CSAKYGGHYGYTF,TGCAGTGCTAAGTACGGGGGGCACTATGGCTACACCTTC
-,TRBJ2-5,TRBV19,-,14,CASSMGGRDTAQYF,TGTGCCAGTAGTATGGGAGGGCGGGACACCGCCCAGTACTTC
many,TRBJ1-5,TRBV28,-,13,CASRDSPGRPQHF,TGTGCCAGCAGGGACAGTCCGGGGAGGCCCCAGCATTTT
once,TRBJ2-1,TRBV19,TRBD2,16,CASSILAGAYYNEQFF,TGTGCCAGTAGTATATTAGCGGGGGCGTATTACAATGAGCAGTTCTTC
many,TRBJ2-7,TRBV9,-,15,CASSQGLGPQTEQYF,TGTGCCAGCAGTCAAGGTCTGGGGCCTCAAACCGAGCAGTACTTC
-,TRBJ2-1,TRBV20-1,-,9,CSARVGQFF,TGCAGTGCTAGAGTGGGGCAGTTCTTC
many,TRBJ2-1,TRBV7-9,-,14,CASSLTSGHNEQFF,TGTGCCAGCAGTCTCACCAGCGGGCACAATGAGCAGTTCTTC
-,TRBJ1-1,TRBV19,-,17,CASSISRVFEANVLTFF,TGTGCCAGTAGCATCTCCAGGGTATTTGAGGCCAACGTCCTGACTTTCTTT
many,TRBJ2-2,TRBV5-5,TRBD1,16,CASSLVGTGGVGELFF,TGTGCCAGCAGCTTGGTCGGGACAGGGGGGGTCGGGGAGCTGTTTTTT
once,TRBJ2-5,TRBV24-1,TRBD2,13,CATSGTSGETQYF,TGTGCCACCAGTGGTACTAGCGGGGAGACCCAGTACTTC
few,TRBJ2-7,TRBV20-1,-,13,CSASGGLRYEQYF,TGCAGTGCTAGTGGGGGGCTACGCTACGAGCAGTACTTC
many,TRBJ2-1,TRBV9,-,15,CASSGIGSSYNEQFF,TGTGCCAGCAGCGGAATAGGGAGCTCCTACAATGAGCAGTTCTTC
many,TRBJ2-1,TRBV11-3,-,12,CASSLDLDEQFF,TGTGCCAGCAGCTTAGATCTAGATGAGCAGTTCTTC
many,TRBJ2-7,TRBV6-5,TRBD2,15,CASALSTSGNYEQYF,TGTGCCAGCGCCCTCAGTACTAGCGGGAACTACGAGCAGTACTTC
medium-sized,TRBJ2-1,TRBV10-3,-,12,CAISADSNEQFF,TGTGCCATCAGTGCCGACAGCAATGAGCAGTTCTTC
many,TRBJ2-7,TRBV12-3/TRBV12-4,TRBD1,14,CASSKSGTAPSLDF,TGTGCCAGCAGTAAGTCCGGGACAGCGCCGAGTTTGGACTTC
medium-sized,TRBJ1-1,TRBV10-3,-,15,CAITPSAGANTEAFF,TGTGCCATCACCCCTAGTGCGGGGGCGAACACTGAAGCTTTCTTT
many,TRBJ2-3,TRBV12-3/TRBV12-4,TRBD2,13,CASRRTSEDTQYF,TGTGCCAGCAGACGGACTAGCGAAGATACGCAGTATTTT
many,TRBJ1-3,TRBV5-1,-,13,CASSALEGNTIYF,TGCGCCAGCAGCGCGTTGGAGGGAAACACCATATATTTT
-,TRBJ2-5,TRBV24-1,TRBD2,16,CATRGRTSGLQETQYF,TGTGCCACCAGGGGTAGGACTAGCGGGTTACAAGAGACCCAGTACTTC
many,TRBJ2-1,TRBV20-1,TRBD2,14,CSARPSGRAREQFF,TGCAGTGCTAGACCTAGCGGGAGGGCCCGTGAGCAGTTCTTC
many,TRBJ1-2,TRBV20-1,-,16,CSAFPGQGTFGDGYTF,-
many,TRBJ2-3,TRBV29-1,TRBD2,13,CSARLAGGPAQYF,TGCAGCGCCCGACTAGCGGGAGGGCCAGCGCAGTATTTT
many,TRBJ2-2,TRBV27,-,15,CASSVSPGATGELFF,TGTGCCAGCAGCGTCTCTCCGGGGGCCACCGGGGAGCTGTTTTTT
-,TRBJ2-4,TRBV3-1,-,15,CASSQDIGAQNIQYF,TGTGCCAGCAGCCAAGATATCGGGGCCCAAAACATTCAGTACTTC
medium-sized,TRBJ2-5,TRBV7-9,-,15,CASSLGVVVRETQYF,TGTGCCAGCAGCTTAGGTGTCGTAGTCAGGGAGACCCAGTACTTC
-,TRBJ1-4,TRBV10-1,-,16,CASSDRDTTTNEKLFF,TGCGCCAGCAGTGATCGGGATACTACAACTAATGAAAAACTGTTTTTT
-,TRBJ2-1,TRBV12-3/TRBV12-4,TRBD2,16,CASSISLAGVSNEQFF,TGTGCCAGCAGTATCTCGCTAGCGGGGGTCTCCAATGAGCAGTTCTTC